Listed below are T cell receptor beta chains from one sample, sequenced in a study of blood T cell repertoires in COVID-19. Measured with immunoSEQ multiplex PCR; TCRdb has only the in-frame clones, and not every one. The data contain some 300,000 clones, 75% to 90% of them singletons. The sequenced sample was peripheral blood. These receptors were collected from a woman aged 50 to 65 with COVID-19, enrolled during active disease. Each CDR3 is given with its conserved first and last residue. A D gene is named only where the DNA matches it firmly.

v_call	j_call	d_call	cdr3_aa	cdr3_nt
TRBV5-4	TRBJ1-5	.	CASSQGLENQPQHF	TGTGCCAGCAGCCAGGGACTGGAGAATCAGCCCCAGCATTTT
TRBV7-9	TRBJ2-7	.	CASSPIDRNYEQYF	TGTGCCAGCAGCCCGATTGACAGGAACTACGAGCAGTACTTC
TRBV10-3	TRBJ2-5	.	CAISRGGTREETQYF	TGTGCCATCAGTCGTGGCGGAACCCGGGAAGAGACCCAGTACTTC
TRBV6-5	TRBJ2-7	.	CASSYAPNEQYF	TGTGCCAGCAGTTACGCGCCCAACGAGCAGTACTTC
TRBV28	TRBJ1-1	.	CASNLRRVPSNTEAFF	TGTGCCAGCAATTTACGGAGGGTCCCATCGAACACTGAAGCTTTCTTT
TRBV6-5	TRBJ2-3	TRBD1	CASKQGAHSTDTQYF	TGTGCCAGCAAACAGGGGGCCCACAGCACAGATACGCAGTATTTT
TRBV6-2/TRBV6-3	TRBJ2-7	TRBD2	CASSFKRESLRYEQYF	TGTGCCAGCAGTTTTAAGCGGGAGAGCCTCAGATACGAGCAGTACTTC
TRBV27	TRBJ2-2	TRBD2	CASRSGLGVAGELFF	TGTGCCAGCAGATCGGGACTAGGAGTAGCCGGGGAGCTGTTTTTT
TRBV7-9	TRBJ2-7	.	CASSPAGGGRNEQYF	TGTGCCAGCAGCCCTGCCGGTGGAGGGAGAAACGAGCAGTACTTC
TRBV30	TRBJ2-7	.	CAVGRSHEQYF	TGTGCCGTGGGGCGATCCCACGAGCAGTACTTC